These 13 T cell receptor beta chains share one sample of origin, sequenced in a study of blood T cell repertoires in COVID-19. Generated by immunoSEQ multiplex PCR, the TCRdb table keeps only in-frame clones and is missing some. The table has tens of thousands of clones, approximately 83% seen once; the top ten hold approximately 3.5%. Sample: peripheral blood. The receptors come from a woman of 80 years or more with acute or convalescent COVID-19.

This chain connects TRBV13 to TRBJ2-1; D remains unclear. The CDR3 sequence is 15 residues long. Trimming cost V 1 base and J 0 bases, with 7 bases left between them. Germline CDR1 reads PRHDT; CDR2 reads FYEKMQ (reference sequence). The CDR3 is CASSLDTDSYNEQFF. For the CDR3, the DNA is TGTGCCAGCAGCTTAGACACCGACTCCTACAATGAGCAGTTCTTC.

This rearrangement joins TRBV12-5 to TRBJ2-1, with TRBD2 matching 9 bases. This CDR3 is 17 amino acids long. Germline assignment: CDR1 LGHNT and CDR2 FRNRAP. J lost 4 bases, V lost 5 bases, and 12 bases had no gene match. CDR3 protein: CASGQYPGTSRYNEQFF. The DNA for the CDR3 is TGTGCTAGTGGTCAATACCCCGGGACTAGCCGATACAATGAGCAGTTCTTC. Looking up the rest from reference TRBV12-5 and TRBJ2-1 gives the full variable domain: DARVTQTPRHKVTEMGQEVTMRCQPILGHNTVFWYRQTMMQGLELLAYFRNRAPLDDSGMPKDRFSAEMPDATLATLKIQPSEPRDSAVYFCASGQYPGTSRYNEQFFGPGTRLTVL.

The chain is built from TRBV6-5 and TRBJ1-6; 10 nucleotides match TRBD1. J lost 17 bases, V lost 6 bases, and 13 bases had no gene match. The CDR3 runs 14 residues. Germline V lookup: CDR1 MNHEY, CDR2 SVGAGI. CDR3 amino acids: CASRKRGTGVNVHF. The DNA of the CDR3 is TGTGCCAGCAGGAAGCGGGGGACAGGGGTAAACGTCCACTTT.

The chain has TRBV30 and TRBJ1-1; D call uncertain. This CDR3 spans 12 amino acids. The germline CDR1 and CDR2 sequences are GTSNPN and SVGIG (reference sequence). Trimming shortened V by 1 base and J by 2 bases, and 5 bases separated the two germline ends. CDR3 protein: CAWSGGNTEAFF. The CDR3 DNA is TGTGCCTGGAGTGGTGGCAACACTGAAGCTTTCTTT.

V gene TRBV6-4 combines with J gene TRBJ2-3; a weak D match, TRBD2 (6 bases). The CDR3 spans 15 residues. Trimming took 2 bases from V and 4 from J, leaving 13 bases between them. The germline gives CDR1 MRHNA, CDR2 SNTAGT. CDR3 nucleotide sequence: TGTGCCAGCAGTGACGGGCTCGGGAGATCAGATACGCAGTATTTT. It specifies CASSDGLGRSDTQYF.

V and J are TRBV27 and TRBJ2-3; 10 bases line up with TRBD2. With 5 bases clipped from V and 9 bases from J, the junction kept 2 bases outside the gene matches. Per germline, CDR1 MNHEY and CDR2 SMNVEV (reference sequence). The length of the CDR3 is 12 residues. CDR3 in amino acids: CASSQGLATQYF. Here the CDR3 DNA reads TGTGCCAGCAGTCAGGGACTAGCGACGCAGTATTTT.

The V gene is TRBV3-1 (or the pseudogene TRBV3-2), the J gene TRBJ1-1; 9 nucleotides line up with TRBD1. This CDR3 contains 16 residues. V shed 2 bases, J shed 5 bases, and the junction held 9 bases outside the gene matches. Looked up from germline, CDR1 is LGHDT and CDR2 is YNNKEL (reference sequence). This CDR3 is CASSQLQGAGKTEAFF. The CDR3 nucleotides are TGTGCCAGCAGCCAATTACAGGGGGCTGGAAAAACTGAAGCTTTCTTT.

The rearrangement links TRBV9 to TRBJ1-1; possibly TRBD1 for D (5 bases). CDR1 and CDR2 from the germline V gene are SGDLS and YYNGEE. CDR3 length: 14 amino acids. Trimming took 4 bases from V and 6 from J, leaving 16 bases between them. CDR3 coding DNA: TGTGCCAGCAGCTCCAAATCCAGGGTAGCTGAAGCTTTCTTT. Amino acid sequence: CASSSKSRVAEAFF.

This clone was observed a few times. CDR3 residues: CASSPGHRNEKLFF. The CDR3 DNA follows: TGTGCCAGCAGCCCCGGACATCGTAATGAAAAACTGTTTTTT. J is TRBJ1-4 and V is TRBV14; tentatively, D is TRBD1 (5 bases). The CDR3 is 14 residues long. Germline assignment: CDR1 SGHDN and CDR2 FVKESK. Trimming left V 4 bases short and J 4 bases short, with 10 bases between.

This rearrangement joins TRBV10-2 to TRBJ2-5, with 10 bases identical to TRBD1. The J segment lost 2 bases and the V segment lost 3 bases, leaving 18 bases of the junction unmatched. The CDR3 totals 20 residues. Germline V gene data show CDR1 as WSHSY and CDR2 as SAAADI. CDR3 sequence reads: CASSDRSTGGWTSLQETQYF. CDR3 coding DNA: TGCGCCAGCAGTGACAGGTCGACAGGGGGCTGGACTAGCCTACAAGAGACCCAGTACTTC.

The J gene is TRBJ1-1, the V gene TRBV7-9; D ambiguous. V lost 5 bases and J lost 6, with 13 bases in between. The CDR3 is made up of 13 amino acids. Germline assignment: CDR1 SEHNR and CDR2 FQNEAQ (reference sequence). The CDR3 spells CASSQKAGSEAFF. CDR3 sequence (DNA): TGTGCCAGCAGCCAAAAGGCGGGATCTGAAGCTTTCTTT. Full variable domain (remainder filled in from reference TRBV7-9 and TRBJ1-1): DTGVSQNPRHKITKRGQNVTFRCDPISEHNRLYWYRQTLGQGPEFLTYFQNEAQLEKSRLLSDRFSAERPKGSFSTLEIQRTEQGDSAMYLCASSQKAGSEAFFGQGTRLTVV.

The chain uses TRBV19 and TRBJ2-2, with unresolved D. The germline gives CDR1 LNHDA, CDR2 SQIVND (reference sequence). The CDR3 contains 15 residues. Trimming pared 2 bases from V and 0 bases from J, leaving 7 bases between. The CDR3 sequence: CASSIPIANTGELFF. The CDR3, as DNA: TGTGCCAGTAGTATACCCATAGCGAACACCGGGGAGCTGTTTTTT.

The V gene is TRBV7-8, the J gene TRBJ2-1, with 8 bases fitting TRBD2. The germline V gene has CDR1 SGHVS and CDR2 FQNEAQ. This CDR3 has 16 amino acids. Trimming cost V 1 base and J 6 bases; bases outside gene matches: 8. CDR3: CASSLDRLAGINEQFF. The CDR3 DNA reads TGTGCCAGCAGCTTAGACCGCCTAGCGGGCATCAATGAGCAGTTCTTC.